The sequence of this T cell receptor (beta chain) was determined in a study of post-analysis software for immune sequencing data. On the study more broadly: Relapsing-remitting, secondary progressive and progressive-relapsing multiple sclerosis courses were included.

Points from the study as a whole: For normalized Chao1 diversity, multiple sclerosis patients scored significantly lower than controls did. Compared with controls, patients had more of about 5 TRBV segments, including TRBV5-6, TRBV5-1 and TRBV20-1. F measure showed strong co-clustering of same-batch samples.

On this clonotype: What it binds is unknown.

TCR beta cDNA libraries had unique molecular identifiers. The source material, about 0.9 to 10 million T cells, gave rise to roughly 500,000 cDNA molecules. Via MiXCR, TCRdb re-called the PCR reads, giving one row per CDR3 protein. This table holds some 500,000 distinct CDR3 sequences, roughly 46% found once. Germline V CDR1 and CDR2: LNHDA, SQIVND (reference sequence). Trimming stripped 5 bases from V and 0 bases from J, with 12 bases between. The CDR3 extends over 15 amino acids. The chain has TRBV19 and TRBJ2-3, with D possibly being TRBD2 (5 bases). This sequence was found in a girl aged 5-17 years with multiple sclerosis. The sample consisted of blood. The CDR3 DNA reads TGTGCCAGTAGTCCCGGGATGGGTAGCACAGATACGCAGTATTTT. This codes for CASSPGMGSTDTQYF. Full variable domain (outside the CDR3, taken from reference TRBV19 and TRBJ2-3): DGGITQSPKYLFRKEGQNVTLSCEQNLNHDAMYWYRQDPGQGLRLIYYSQIVNDFQKGDIAEGYSVSREKKESFPLTVTSAQKNPTAFYLCASSPGMGSTDTQYFGPGTRLTVL.